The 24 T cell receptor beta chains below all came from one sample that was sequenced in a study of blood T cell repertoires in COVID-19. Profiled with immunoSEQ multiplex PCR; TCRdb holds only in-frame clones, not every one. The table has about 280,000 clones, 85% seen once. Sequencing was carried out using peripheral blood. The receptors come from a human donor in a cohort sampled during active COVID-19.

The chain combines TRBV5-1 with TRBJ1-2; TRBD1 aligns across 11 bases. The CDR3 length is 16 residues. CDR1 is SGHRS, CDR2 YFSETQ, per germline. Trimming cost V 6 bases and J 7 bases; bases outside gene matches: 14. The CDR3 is CASNSGTGGPMGGYTF. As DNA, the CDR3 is TGCGCCAGCAACTCCGGGACAGGGGGTCCTATGGGTGGCTACACCTTC. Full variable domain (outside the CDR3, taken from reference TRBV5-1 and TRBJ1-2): KAGVTQTPRYLIKTRGQQVTLSCSPISGHRSVSWYQQTPGQGLQFLFEYFSETQRNKGNFPGRFSGRQFSNSRSEMNVSTLELGDSALYLCASNSGTGGPMGGYTFGSGTRLTVV.

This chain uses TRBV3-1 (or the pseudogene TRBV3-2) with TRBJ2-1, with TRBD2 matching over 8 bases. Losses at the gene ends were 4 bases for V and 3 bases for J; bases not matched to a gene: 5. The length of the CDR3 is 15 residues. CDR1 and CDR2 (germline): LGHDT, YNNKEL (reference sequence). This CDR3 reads CASSRVSGNYNEQFF. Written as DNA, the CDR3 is TGTGCCAGCAGCCGGGTTAGCGGGAACTACAATGAGCAGTTCTTC.

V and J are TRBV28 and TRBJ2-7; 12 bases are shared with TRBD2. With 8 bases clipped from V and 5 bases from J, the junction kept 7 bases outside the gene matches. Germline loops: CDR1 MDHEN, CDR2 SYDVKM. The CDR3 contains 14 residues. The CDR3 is CASRRLAGVHEQYF. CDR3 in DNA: TGTGCCAGCCGCCGACTAGCGGGAGTACACGAGCAGTACTTC. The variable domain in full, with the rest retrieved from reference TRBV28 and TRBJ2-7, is DVKVTQSSRYLVKRTGEKVFLECVQDMDHENMFWYRQDPGLGLRLIYFSYDVKMKEKGDIPEGYSVSREKKERFSLILESASTNQTSMYLCASRRLAGVHEQYFGPGTRLTVT.

CDR3 loop: CASSKTSGLGEQFF. The DNA for the CDR3 is TGTGCCAGCAGTAAGACTAGCGGGCTCGGGGAGCAGTTCTTC. The rearrangement joins TRBV7-2 to TRBJ2-1, with 10 nucleotides matching TRBD2. CDR1 and CDR2 (germline): SGHTA, FQGNSA. This CDR3 spans 14 amino acids. Trimming cost V 6 bases and J 10 bases; bases outside gene matches: 9.

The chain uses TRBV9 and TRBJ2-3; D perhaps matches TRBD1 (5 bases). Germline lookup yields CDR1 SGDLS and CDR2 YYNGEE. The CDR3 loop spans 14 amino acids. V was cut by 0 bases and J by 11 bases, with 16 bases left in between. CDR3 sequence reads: CASSVDLRAEKQYF. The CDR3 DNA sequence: TGTGCCAGCAGCGTAGATCTCAGGGCAGAGAAGCAGTATTTT. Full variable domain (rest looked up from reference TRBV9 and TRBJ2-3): DSGVTQTPKHLITATGQRVTLRCSPRSGDLSVYWYQQSLDQGLQFLIQYYNGEERAKGNILERFSAQQFPDLHSELNLSSLELGDSALYFCASSVDLRAEKQYFGPGTRLTVL.

The CDR3 loop reads CASSVHRAGANVLTF. In DNA, the CDR3 is TGTGCCAGCAGCGTACACAGGGCTGGGGCCAACGTCCTGACTTTC. This rearrangement joins TRBV3-1 (or the pseudogene TRBV3-2) to TRBJ2-6, with a possible D match to TRBD1 (6 bases). Trimming stripped 5 bases from V and 2 bases from J, with 10 bases between. Germline CDR1 LGHDT, CDR2 YNNKEL (reference sequence). CDR3 length: 15 amino acids.

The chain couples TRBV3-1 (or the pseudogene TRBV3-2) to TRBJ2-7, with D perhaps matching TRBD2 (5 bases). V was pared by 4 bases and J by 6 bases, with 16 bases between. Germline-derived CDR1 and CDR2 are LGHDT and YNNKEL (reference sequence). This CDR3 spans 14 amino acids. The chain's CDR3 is CASSRPRDVGEQYF. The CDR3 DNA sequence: TGTGCCAGCAGCCGCCCCCGGGATGTTGGCGAGCAGTACTTC.

Written as DNA, the CDR3 is TGTGCCAGCAGTTACAGGGCAGGGGTGCAGGTGATGCCTGAAGCTTTCTTT. Encoded protein: CASSYRAGVQVMPEAFF. The chain combines TRBV6-2 or TRBV6-3 with TRBJ1-1, with TRBD1 as a possible D gene (6 bases). Trimming shortened V by 2 bases and J by 6 bases, and 22 bases separated the two germline ends. Germline-derived CDR1 and CDR2 are MNHEY and SVGEGT. The CDR3 spans 17 residues.

The CDR3 DNA reads TGTGCCAGCAGCCCCATGACGGGAGGGCCGAAGACCCAGTACTTC. This codes for CASSPMTGGPKTQYF. The chain has TRBV9 and TRBJ2-5; 8 nucleotides match TRBD2. Per germline, CDR1 SGDLS and CDR2 YYNGEE. Unmatched junction bases numbered 11, after V lost 4 bases and J lost 6 bases. The CDR3 spans 15 residues. Full variable domain (outside the CDR3, taken from reference TRBV9 and TRBJ2-5): DSGVTQTPKHLITATGQRVTLRCSPRSGDLSVYWYQQSLDQGLQFLIQYYNGEERAKGNILERFSAQQFPDLHSELNLSSLELGDSALYFCASSPMTGGPKTQYFGPGTRLLVL.

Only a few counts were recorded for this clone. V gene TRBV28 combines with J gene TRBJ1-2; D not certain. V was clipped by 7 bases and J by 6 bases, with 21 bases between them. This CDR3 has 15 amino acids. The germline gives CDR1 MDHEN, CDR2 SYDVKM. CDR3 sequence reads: CASTRPGNLRDGYTF. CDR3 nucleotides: TGTGCCAGCACTAGACCGGGAAACCTAAGGGATGGCTACACCTTC.

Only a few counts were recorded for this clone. This chain's CDR3 is CASSQEETGNQPQHF. The CDR3 DNA sequence: TGCGCCAGCAGCCAAGAAGAGACAGGGAATCAGCCCCAGCATTTT. The chain links TRBV4-1 to TRBJ1-5; 7 positions match TRBD1. The CDR3 has 15 amino acids. V shed 0 bases and J 4 bases; nucleotides not matched to a gene: 3. From germline, CDR1 is MGHRA and CDR2 YSYEKL.

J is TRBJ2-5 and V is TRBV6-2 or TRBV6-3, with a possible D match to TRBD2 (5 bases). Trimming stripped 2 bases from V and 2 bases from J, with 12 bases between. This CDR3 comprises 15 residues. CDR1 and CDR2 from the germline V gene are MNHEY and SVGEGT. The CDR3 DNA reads TGTGCCAGCAGTTACGCGGCGGGTCCTCAAGAGACCCAGTACTTC. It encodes CASSYAAGPQETQYF.

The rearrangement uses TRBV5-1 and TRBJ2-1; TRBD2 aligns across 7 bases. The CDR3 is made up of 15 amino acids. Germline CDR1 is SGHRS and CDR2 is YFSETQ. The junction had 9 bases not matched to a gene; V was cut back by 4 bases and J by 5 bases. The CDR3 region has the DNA TGCGCCAGCAGCGTTCTAGCGGATACTAACAATGAGCAGTTCTTC. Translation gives CASSVLADTNNEQFF.

CDR3 amino acids: CASSLRDRANYGYTF. CDR3 sequence (DNA): TGCGCCAGCAGCCTCCGGGACAGGGCGAACTATGGCTACACCTTC. The chain joins TRBV4-1 to TRBJ1-2; 9 positions match TRBD1. Germline CDR1 MGHRA, CDR2 YSYEKL. CDR3 length: 15 residues. V lost 4 bases to trimming and J lost 2 bases; unmatched junction nucleotides: 5.

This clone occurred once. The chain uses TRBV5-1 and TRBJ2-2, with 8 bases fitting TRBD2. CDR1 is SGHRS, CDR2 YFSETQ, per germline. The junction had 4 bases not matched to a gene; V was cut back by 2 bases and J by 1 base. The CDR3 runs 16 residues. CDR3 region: CASSFNAGGNTGELFF. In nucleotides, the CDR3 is TGCGCCAGCAGCTTCAACGCGGGAGGGAACACCGGGGAGCTGTTTTTT.

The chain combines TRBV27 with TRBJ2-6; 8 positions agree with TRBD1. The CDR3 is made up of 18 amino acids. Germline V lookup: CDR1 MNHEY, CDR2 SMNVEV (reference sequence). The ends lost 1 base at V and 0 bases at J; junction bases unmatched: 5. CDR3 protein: CASSLYGTGPSGANVLTF. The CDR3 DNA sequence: TGTGCCAGCAGTTTATACGGGACAGGTCCCTCTGGGGCCAACGTCCTGACTTTC.

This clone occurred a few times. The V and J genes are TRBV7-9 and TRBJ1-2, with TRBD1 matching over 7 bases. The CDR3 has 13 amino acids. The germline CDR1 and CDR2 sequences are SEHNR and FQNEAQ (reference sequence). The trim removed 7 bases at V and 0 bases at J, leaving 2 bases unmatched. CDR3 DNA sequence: TGTGCCAGCACCGGGACAGCTAACTATGGCTACACCTTC. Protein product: CASTGTANYGYTF.

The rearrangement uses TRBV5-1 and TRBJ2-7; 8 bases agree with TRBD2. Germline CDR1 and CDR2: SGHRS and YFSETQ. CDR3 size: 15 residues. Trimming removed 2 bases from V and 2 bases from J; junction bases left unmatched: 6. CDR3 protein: CASSLRAGGPYEQYF. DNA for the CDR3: TGCGCCAGCAGCTTACGGGCGGGAGGCCCCTACGAGCAGTACTTC.

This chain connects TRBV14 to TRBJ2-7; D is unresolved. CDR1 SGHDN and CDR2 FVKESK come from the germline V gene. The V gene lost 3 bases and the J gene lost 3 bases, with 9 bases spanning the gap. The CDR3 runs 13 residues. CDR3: CASSHDFLYEQYF. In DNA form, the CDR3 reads TGTGCCAGCAGCCATGACTTCCTCTACGAGCAGTACTTC.

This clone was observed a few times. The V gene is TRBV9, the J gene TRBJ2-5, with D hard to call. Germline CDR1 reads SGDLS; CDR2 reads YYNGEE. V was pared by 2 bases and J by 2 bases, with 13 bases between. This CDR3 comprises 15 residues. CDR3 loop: CASSVTVGLQETQYF. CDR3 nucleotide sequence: TGTGCCAGCAGCGTTACCGTCGGGTTACAAGAGACCCAGTACTTC.

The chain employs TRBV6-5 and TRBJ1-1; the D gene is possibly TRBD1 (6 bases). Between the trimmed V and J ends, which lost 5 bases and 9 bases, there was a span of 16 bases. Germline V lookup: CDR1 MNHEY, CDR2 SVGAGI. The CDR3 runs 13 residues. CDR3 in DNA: TGTGCCAGCAGTACCCCCGGGACACACAAAGCTTTCTTT. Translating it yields CASSTPGTHKAFF.

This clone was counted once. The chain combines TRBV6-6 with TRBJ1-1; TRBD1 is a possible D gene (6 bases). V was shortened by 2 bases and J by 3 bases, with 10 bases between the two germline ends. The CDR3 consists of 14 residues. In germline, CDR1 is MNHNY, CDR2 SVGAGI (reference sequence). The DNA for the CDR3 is TGTGCCAGCAGTTACATGGGGGCGTACACTGAAGCTTTCTTT. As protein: CASSYMGAYTEAFF.

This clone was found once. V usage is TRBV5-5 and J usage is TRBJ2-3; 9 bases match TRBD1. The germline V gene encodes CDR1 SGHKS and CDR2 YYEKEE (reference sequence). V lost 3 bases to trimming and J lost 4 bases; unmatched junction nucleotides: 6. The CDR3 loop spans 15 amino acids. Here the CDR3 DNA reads TGTGCCAGCAGCTCCCCGGGACAGGGTGCAGATACGCAGTATTTT. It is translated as CASSSPGQGADTQYF.

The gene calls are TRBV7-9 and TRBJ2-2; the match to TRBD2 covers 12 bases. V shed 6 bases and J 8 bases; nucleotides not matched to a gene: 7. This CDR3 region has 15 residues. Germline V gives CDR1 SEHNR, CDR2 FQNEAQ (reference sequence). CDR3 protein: CASRMTSGRSGELFF. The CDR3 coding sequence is TGTGCCAGCAGGATGACTAGCGGGAGAAGTGGGGAGCTGTTTTTT.